The 8 T cell receptor beta chains listed next were all sequenced from one sample in a study of human T cells and chemical hapten exposure. The time point was: patch test 3, about 24 weeks after DPC sensitization. The treatment: therapeutic diphenylcyclopropenone sensitization with weekly scalp DPC. TCRdb itself ran the RACE reads through MiXCR, one entry per CDR3 protein. The sample records about 190,000 distinct CDR3 sequences, about 22% being singletons. Material: whole blood, obtained in connection with sensitization to the hapten diphenylcyclopropenone (DPC). These receptors originate from a woman in her thirties or forties with alopecia areata. Some clones in this sample may be carry-over from other donors' samples.

A few counts support this clonotype. CDR3 nucleotides: TGCAGCGTCGCGCAGGGTAATAATCAGCCCCAGCATTTT. Amino acids: CSVAQGNNQPQHF. This chain links TRBV29-1 with TRBJ1-5, with a possible D match to TRBD1 (5 bases). The CDR3 loop spans 13 amino acids. CDR1 and CDR2 (germline): SQVTM, ANQGSEA. Trimming stripped 6 bases from V and 4 bases from J, with 13 bases between. The complete variable domain, with remaining parts taken from reference TRBV29-1 and TRBJ1-5, reads SAVISQKPSRDICQRGTSLTIQCQVDSQVTMMFWYRQQPGQSLTLIATANQGSEATYESGFVIDKFPISRPNLTFSTLTVSNMSPEDSSIYLCSVAQGNNQPQHFGDGTRLSIL.

V gene TRBV6-1 combines with J gene TRBJ1-4, with D tentatively TRBD1 (5 bases). The V end lost 7 bases, the J end lost 7 bases, and 22 bases lay between the germline ends. This CDR3 comprises 16 residues. From germline, CDR1 is MNHNS and CDR2 SASEGT. The CDR3 reads CASIRGQTEGVEKLFF. CDR3 DNA sequence: TGTGCCAGCATAAGAGGACAAACCGAGGGTGTTGAAAAACTGTTTTTT.

The genes are TRBV7-6 and TRBJ2-2; D remains ambiguous. Looked up from germline, CDR1 is SGHVS and CDR2 is FNYEAQ. V gave up 1 base and J gave up 1 base, with 10 bases separating them. This CDR3 has 16 residues. CDR3 residues: CASSLGPGGNTGELFF. Written as DNA, the CDR3 is TGTGCCAGCAGCTTAGGGCCCGGTGGGAACACCGGGGAGCTGTTTTTT.

This clonotype was found a few times. This sequence joins TRBV4-2 and TRBJ2-3, with TRBD2 matching 7 bases. Per germline, CDR1 LGHNA and CDR2 YNFKEQ. This CDR3 has 15 amino acids. V trimming: 0 bases; J trimming: 4 bases; junction bases outside the gene matches: 4. The CDR3 region is CASSQDGGSSDTQYF. The DNA of the CDR3 is TGTGCCAGCAGCCAAGATGGCGGGAGCTCAGATACGCAGTATTTT.

This chain uses TRBV20-1 with TRBJ1-1, with D maybe TRBD1 (5 bases). V lost 0 bases to trimming and J lost 4 bases, with 12 bases between them. The CDR3 runs to 14 residues. Germline V lookup: CDR1 DFQATT, CDR2 SNEGSKA (reference sequence). DNA of the CDR3: TGCAGTGCTAGAGATCTTCGGGGGAGCACTGAAGCTTTCTTT. Encoded protein: CSARDLRGSTEAFF.

This clonotype has more than one count but fewer than ten. The V gene is TRBV6-2 or TRBV6-3, the J gene TRBJ2-5; TRBD1 matches at 8 bases. The V and J ends lost 2 bases and 4 bases, in that order; junction bases with no gene match: 6. CDR1 is MNHEY, CDR2 SVGEGT, per germline. This CDR3 contains 15 residues. The CDR3 here is CASSYQSGTGETQYF. The CDR3 nucleotides are TGTGCCAGCAGTTACCAATCAGGGACAGGAGAGACCCAGTACTTC.

This clonotype turned up a few times. The chain has TRBV5-1 and TRBJ1-2; 11 nucleotides align to TRBD1. V lost 4 bases and J lost 2; bases outside the gene matches: 4. CDR3 length equals 15 residues. Germline lookup yields CDR1 SGHRS and CDR2 YFSETQ. For the CDR3, the DNA is TGCGCCAGCAGCCTACGGACAGGGGGCAACTATGGCTACACCTTC. Translated: CASSLRTGGNYGYTF.

The chain has TRBV6-6 and TRBJ2-5; D is perhaps TRBD2 (6 bases). V dropped 6 bases and J dropped 7 bases, with 18 bases sitting between them. The CDR3 is 14 residues long. The germline V gene encodes CDR1 MNHNY and CDR2 SVGAGI (reference sequence). CDR3 protein: CASRGLPFSRTQYF. CDR3 coding DNA: TGTGCCAGCAGGGGACTGCCCTTTTCTCGGACCCAGTACTTC.